Following are 20 T cell receptor beta chains from one sample sequenced in a study of T cell changes during pregnancy in multiple sclerosis. TCRdb keeps only in-frame clones here, not all; method: immunoSEQ multiplex PCR. The sample contains some 29,000 clones, roughly 89% of which appear only once. Sample: CD8+ T cells from peripheral blood mononuclear cells, taken in the second trimester of pregnancy. The receptor source for this set is a female donor in good health, enrolled as a control in a pregnancy study.

The V and J genes are TRBV9 and TRBJ2-7; perhaps TRBD2 as D (5 bases). V was trimmed by 2 bases and J by 4 bases, leaving 16 bases between them. Germline V gene sequence: CDR1 SGDLS, CDR2 YYNGEE. The CDR3 has 15 amino acids. CDR3 DNA sequence: TGTGCCAGCAGCGTCAGTGACGGGGAAGGGTACGAGCAGTACTTC. It is translated as CASSVSDGEGYEQYF.

This chain connects TRBV19 to TRBJ2-7; 7 nucleotides line up with TRBD1. The ends lost 4 bases at V and 3 bases at J; junction bases unmatched: 6. Germline CDR1 and CDR2: LNHDA and SQIVND (reference sequence). This CDR3 spans 14 amino acids. CDR3 coding DNA: TGTGCCAGTAGTACAGGGGGTTATTTCTACGAGCAGTACTTC. Its translation is CASSTGGYFYEQYF.

The chain combines TRBV4-3 with TRBJ2-6, with 10 bases matching TRBD1. Germline-derived CDR1 and CDR2 are LGHNA and YSLEER. Trimming took 0 bases from V and 3 from J; bases not matched to a gene: 8. The CDR3 is made up of 19 amino acids. The chain's CDR3 is CASSQEVAGTGVGANVLTF. In nucleotides, the CDR3 is TGCGCCAGCAGCCAAGAGGTGGCCGGGACAGGGGTTGGGGCCAACGTCCTGACTTTC.

The J gene is TRBJ1-2, the V gene TRBV27; the D gene is possibly TRBD1 (6 bases). Germline V gene sequence: CDR1 MNHEY, CDR2 SMNVEV (reference sequence). This CDR3 contains 11 residues. The V end was cut by 4 bases, the J end by 10 bases, with 10 bases between. CDR3 protein: CASSWGGVYTF. The CDR3 DNA sequence: TGTGCCAGCAGTTGGGGGGGCGTCTACACCTTC.

The chain carries TRBV9 and TRBJ1-1, with 9 bases aligning to TRBD1. V dropped 0 bases and J dropped 6; count of bases not matched to a gene: 3. The CDR3 has 14 amino acids. The germline V gene has CDR1 SGDLS and CDR2 YYNGEE. CDR3 amino acids: CASSVEQGASEAFF. In nucleotides, the CDR3 is TGTGCCAGCAGCGTAGAACAGGGGGCGTCTGAAGCTTTCTTT.

J is TRBJ2-6 and V is TRBV6-5; D call uncertain. Germline CDR1 MNHEY, CDR2 SVGAGI. V shed 6 bases and J shed 4 bases, with 13 bases lying between them. The CDR3 has 15 amino acids. CDR3 residues: CASRYPLSGANVLTF. Written as DNA, the CDR3 is TGTGCCAGCAGATACCCCTTGAGCGGGGCCAACGTCCTGACTTTC.

The genes are TRBV7-9 and TRBJ1-1; D perhaps matches TRBD1 (6 bases). In germline, CDR1 is SEHNR, CDR2 FQNEAQ (reference sequence). The CDR3 contains 13 residues. V lost 5 bases to trimming and J lost 3 bases, with 10 bases between them. The CDR3 nucleotides read TGTGCCAGCAGCCCCGGGACACACACTGAAGCTTTCTTT. Its translation is CASSPGTHTEAFF.

The chain recombines TRBV1 with TRBJ2-7; the DNA was not used to check the table's D call, TRBD2. TRBV1 is a pseudogene locus. This CDR3 is 14 amino acids long. Here the CDR3 reads CTSRGRGIPYEQYF. The CDR3 nucleotides read TGCACCAGCAGGGGGAGGGGAATACCCTACGAGCAGTACTTC.

V and J are TRBV6-1 and TRBJ2-1; the D gene is possibly TRBD1 (5 bases). Deletions cut 0 bases from V and 8 bases from J, with 11 bases between. CDR3 length equals 14 residues. Germline values: CDR1 MNHNS, CDR2 SASEGT. Here the CDR3 DNA reads TGTGCCAGCAGTGAAGCACAGGCTACCCATGAGCAGTTCTTC. This translates into CASSEAQATHEQFF.

The V gene is TRBV7-9, the J gene TRBJ1-5; perhaps TRBD1 as D (5 bases). Trimming removed 5 bases at V and 4 bases at J, with 18 bases between. Germline V lookup: CDR1 SEHNR, CDR2 FQNEAQ (reference sequence). CDR3 length equals 16 residues. The CDR3 spells CASSATGLGGNQPQHF. CDR3 sequence (DNA): TGTGCCAGCAGCGCTACCGGACTGGGGGGGAATCAGCCCCAGCATTTT.

V usage is TRBV4-3 and J usage is TRBJ2-7; possibly TRBD2 for D (6 bases). Germline V CDR1 and CDR2: LGHNA, YSLEER. The V gene lost 1 base and the J gene lost 4 bases, with 14 bases spanning the gap. The CDR3 has 15 residues. CDR3 bases: TGCGCCAGCAGCCAAGGACTAGGGGTGGGATACGAGCAGTACTTC. Amino acids: CASSQGLGVGYEQYF.

The V and J genes are TRBV30 and TRBJ2-1, with 8 bases matching TRBD1. Trimming removed 4 bases from V and 6 bases from J; junction bases left unmatched: 8. The CDR3 sequence is 14 residues long. The germline gives CDR1 GTSNPN, CDR2 SVGIG (reference sequence). The CDR3 region has the DNA TGTGCCTGGAATTGGCAGGGGGCAGGCAATGAGCAGTTCTTC. This sequence encodes CAWNWQGAGNEQFF.

CDR3 in amino acids: CASRAGSTEAFF. The DNA for the CDR3 is TGTGCCAGCAGGGCAGGGTCTACTGAAGCTTTCTTT. This sequence joins TRBV6-6 and TRBJ1-1; maybe TRBD1 (5 bases). CDR1 and CDR2 (germline): MNHNY, SVGAGI (reference sequence). Trimming cost V 6 bases and J 5 bases, with 10 bases left between them. This CDR3 spans 12 amino acids.

The chain carries TRBV7-6 and TRBJ2-7; TRBD2 aligns across 10 bases. This CDR3 contains 14 residues. Trimming cost V 3 bases and J 3 bases; bases outside gene matches: 2. Germline CDR1 reads SGHVS; CDR2 reads FNYEAQ. CDR3 protein: CASSLSSGGYEQYF. The CDR3 bases are TGTGCCAGCAGCTTGTCTAGCGGGGGCTACGAGCAGTACTTC.

Sample share makes this clone medium-sized. The V and J genes are TRBV7-9 and TRBJ1-2, with unresolved D. Germline V gene data show CDR1 as SEHNR and CDR2 as FQNEAQ (reference sequence). CDR3 size: 15 residues. The V end lost 5 bases, the J end lost 6 bases, and 19 bases lay between the germline ends. The CDR3 region has the DNA TGTGCCAGCAGCCAACTGAAGCGGGCAGGCGATGGCTACACCTTC. This encodes CASSQLKRAGDGYTF.

This rearrangement joins TRBV7-8 to TRBJ1-1; D is unresolved. The CDR3 extends over 13 amino acids. Germline V gene lookup returns CDR1 SGHVS and CDR2 FQNEAQ. Deletions cut 7 bases from V and 1 base from J, with 10 bases between. For the CDR3, the DNA is TGTGCCAGCACCATTGAGGGGAACACTGAAGCTTTCTTT. Residues: CASTIEGNTEAFF.

This sequence joins TRBV4-1 and TRBJ2-3, with D possibly being TRBD2 (5 bases). This CDR3 is 18 amino acids long. From germline, CDR1 is MGHRA and CDR2 YSYEKL. Trimming cost V 3 bases and J 2 bases, with 21 bases left between them. DNA of the CDR3: TGCGCCAGCAGCCATACGTATACCGCGGGTGGTTACACAGATACGCAGTATTTT. Protein product: CASSHTYTAGGYTDTQYF.

The rearrangement joins TRBV5-1 to TRBJ1-1; 7 positions agree with TRBD1. Unmatched junction bases numbered 4, after V lost 2 bases and J lost 0 bases. This CDR3 contains 15 residues. In germline, CDR1 is SGHRS, CDR2 YFSETQ. CDR3 DNA sequence: TGCGCCAGCAGCTTCTTGGGACAGCTGAACACTGAAGCTTTCTTT. Its translation: CASSFLGQLNTEAFF.

The chain employs TRBV7-9 and TRBJ2-3; possibly TRBD2 for D (7 bases). V lost 5 bases and J 5 bases, leaving 14 bases between the germline ends. The CDR3 extends over 14 amino acids. The germline gives CDR1 SEHNR, CDR2 FQNEAQ (reference sequence). CDR3 sequence: CASSVGGPEDTQYF. The DNA of the CDR3 is TGTGCCAGCAGCGTCGGGGGGCCGGAAGATACGCAGTATTTT. Variable domain in full (rest from reference TRBV7-9 and TRBJ2-3): DTGVSQNPRHKITKRGQNVTFRCDPISEHNRLYWYRQTLGQGPEFLTYFQNEAQLEKSRLLSDRFSAERPKGSFSTLEIQRTEQGDSAMYLCASSVGGPEDTQYFGPGTRLTVL.

The chain couples TRBV1 to TRBJ2-5; the D call of TRBD2 is as the table states it, not checked on the DNA. TRBV1 is shown as a pseudogene. The CDR3 is 17 residues long. CDR3 coding DNA: TGCACCAGCAGCCAAGGCTGGGAAGGGGGGGCCGAAGAGACCCAGTACTTC. Its translation is CTSSQGWEGGAEETQYF.